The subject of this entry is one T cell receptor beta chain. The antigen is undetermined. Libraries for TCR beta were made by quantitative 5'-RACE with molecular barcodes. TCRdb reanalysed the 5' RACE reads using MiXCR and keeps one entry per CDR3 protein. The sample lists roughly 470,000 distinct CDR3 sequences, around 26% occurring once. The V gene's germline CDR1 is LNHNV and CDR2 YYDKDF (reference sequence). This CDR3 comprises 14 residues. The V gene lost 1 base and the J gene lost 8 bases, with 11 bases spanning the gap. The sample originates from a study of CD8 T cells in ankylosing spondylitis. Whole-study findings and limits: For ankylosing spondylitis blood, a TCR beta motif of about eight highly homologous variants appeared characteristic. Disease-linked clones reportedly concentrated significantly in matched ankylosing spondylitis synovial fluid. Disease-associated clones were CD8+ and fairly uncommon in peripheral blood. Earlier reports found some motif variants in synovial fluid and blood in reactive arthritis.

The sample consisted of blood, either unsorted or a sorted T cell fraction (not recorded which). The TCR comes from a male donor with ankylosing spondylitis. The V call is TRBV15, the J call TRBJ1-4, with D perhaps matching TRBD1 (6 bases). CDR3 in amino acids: CATSRGGAREKLFF. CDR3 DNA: TGTGCCACCAGCAGAGGGGGGGCTCGAGAAAAACTGTTTTTT.